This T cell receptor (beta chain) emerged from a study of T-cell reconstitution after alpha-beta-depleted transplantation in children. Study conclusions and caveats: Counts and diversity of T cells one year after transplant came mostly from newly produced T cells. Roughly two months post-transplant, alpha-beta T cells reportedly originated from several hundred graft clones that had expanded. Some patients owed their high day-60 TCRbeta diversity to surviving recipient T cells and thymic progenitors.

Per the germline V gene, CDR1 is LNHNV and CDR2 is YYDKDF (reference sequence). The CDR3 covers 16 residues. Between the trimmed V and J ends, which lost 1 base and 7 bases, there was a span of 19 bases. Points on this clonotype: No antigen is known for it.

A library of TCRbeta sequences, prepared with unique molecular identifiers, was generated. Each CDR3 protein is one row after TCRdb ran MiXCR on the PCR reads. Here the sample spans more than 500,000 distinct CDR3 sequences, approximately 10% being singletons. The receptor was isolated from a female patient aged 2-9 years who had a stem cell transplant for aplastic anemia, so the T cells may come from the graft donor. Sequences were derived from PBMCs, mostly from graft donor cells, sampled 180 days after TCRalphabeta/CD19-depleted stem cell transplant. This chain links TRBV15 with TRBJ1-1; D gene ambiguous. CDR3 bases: TGTGCCACCAGCAGAGGCCCTTGGTCTCGGGCGGATGAAGCTTTCTTT. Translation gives CATSRGPWSRADEAFF. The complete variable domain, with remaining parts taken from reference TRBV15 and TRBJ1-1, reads DAMVIQNPRYQVTQFGKPVTLSCSQTLNHNVMYWYQQKSSQAPKLLFHYYDKDFNNEADTPDNFQSRRPNTSFCFLDIRSPGLGDTAMYLCATSRGPWSRADEAFFGQGTRLTVV.